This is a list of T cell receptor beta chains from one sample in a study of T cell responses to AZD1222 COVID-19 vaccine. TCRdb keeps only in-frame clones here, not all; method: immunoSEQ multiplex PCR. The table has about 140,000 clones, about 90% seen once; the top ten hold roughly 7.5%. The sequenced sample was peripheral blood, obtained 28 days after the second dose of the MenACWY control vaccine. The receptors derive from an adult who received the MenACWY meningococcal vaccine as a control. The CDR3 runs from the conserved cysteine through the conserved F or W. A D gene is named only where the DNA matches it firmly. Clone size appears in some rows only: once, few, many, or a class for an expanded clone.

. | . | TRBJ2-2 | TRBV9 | TGTGCCAGCAGCGTGGACTACACCGGGGAGCTGTTTTTT | CASSVDYTGELFF
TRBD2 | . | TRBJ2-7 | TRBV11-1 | TGTGCCAGCAGCTTGTCCGGGGGGGCAGCCTACGAGCAGTACTTC | CASSLSGGAAYEQYF
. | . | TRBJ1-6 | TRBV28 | TGTGCCAGCAGTGCAGGTCGGGCGCTGAATTCACCCCTCCACTTT | CASSAGRALNSPLHF
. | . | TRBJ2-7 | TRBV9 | TGTGCCAGCAGCGTAGACAGCAGCTACGAGCAGTACTTC | CASSVDSSYEQYF
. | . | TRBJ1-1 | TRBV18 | TGTGCCAGCTCAGCAGGACAGCCTAACACTGAAGCTTTCTTT | CASSAGQPNTEAFF
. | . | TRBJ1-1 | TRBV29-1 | TGCAGCGTTGAAGTTCGGCAGCTGAACACTGAAGCTTTCTTT | CSVEVRQLNTEAFF
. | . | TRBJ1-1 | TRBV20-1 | TGCAGTCTGGGGACTGAAGCTTTCTTT | CSLGTEAFF
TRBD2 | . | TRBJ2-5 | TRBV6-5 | TGTGCCAGCAGCCTACTAGCGGGAGAAGAGACCCAGTACTTC | CASSLLAGEETQYF
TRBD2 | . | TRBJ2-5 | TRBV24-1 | TGTGCCACAGGCGGGGGGGGTGAGACCCAGTACTTC | CATGGGGETQYF
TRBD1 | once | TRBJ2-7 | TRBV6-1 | TGTGCCAGCAGTGAAGACACCGGGACAGGGGGACTCTACGAGCAGTACTTC | CASSEDTGTGGLYEQYF
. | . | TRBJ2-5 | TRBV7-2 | TGTGCCAGCAGTTCTCCTAGCCGGACCCAGTACTTC | CASSSPSRTQYF
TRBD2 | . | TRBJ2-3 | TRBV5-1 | TGCGCCAGCAGCCCCGGGGGACTAGCGGGAGTCCTGGGTAGCACAGATACGCAGTATTTT | CASSPGGLAGVLGSTDTQYF
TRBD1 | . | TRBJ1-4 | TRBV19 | TGTGCCAGTACCTGGACAGGCTATAATGAAAAACTGTTTTTT | CASTWTGYNEKLFF
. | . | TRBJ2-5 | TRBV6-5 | TGTGCCAGCAGTTACTCAGGAGTAAGAGATCAAGAGACCCAGTACTTC | CASSYSGVRDQETQYF
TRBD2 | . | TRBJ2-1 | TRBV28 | TGTGCCAGCAGTTTTTCGGTAGCGGGGGGGTACAATGAGCAGTTCTTC | CASSFSVAGGYNEQFF
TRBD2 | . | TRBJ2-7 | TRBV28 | TGTGCCAGCAGCGCCGGGACTAGAGGTAACGAGCAGTACTTC | CASSAGTRGNEQYF
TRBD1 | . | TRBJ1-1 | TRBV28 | TGTGCCAGCAGTTTATCCGGGACAGAGAACACTGAAGCTTTCTTT | CASSLSGTENTEAFF